This T cell receptor beta chain came from a study of blood T cell repertoires in COVID-19. As for the study in general: Samples of COVID-19 (acute and convalescent) were obtained from the United States, Italy and Spain. Sources were T cells, B-cell-depleted T cells, or PBMCs; the material itself was cDNA or gDNA.

Original processing notes: Nucleated cell counts were estimated from reference gene primer amplification. The assay was immunoSEQ multiplex PCR, and TCRdb's table has in-frame clones only and misses some. The V and J calls and clone size were taken over from that table, and D and trimming were inferred from the DNA. The sample includes 110,000 to 150,000 clones, about 90% of them seen just once. Germline V CDR1 and CDR2: SGDLS, YYNGEE. V lost 2 bases and J lost 0, with 17 bases in between. The CDR3 covers 18 residues. The sequence came from a woman aged 50 to 65 with acute or convalescent COVID-19. The chain uses TRBV9 and TRBJ2-2; D possibly corresponds to TRBD1 (7 bases). The sequenced sample consisted of peripheral blood. CDR3 nucleotides: TGTGCCAGCAGCGTCCAGGGGGGATCCAGATCGAACACCGGGGAGCTGTTTTTT. This gives the protein CASSVQGGSRSNTGELFF.